This TCR beta chain was sequenced in a study of blood T cells in healthy people across ages. A second about 6 to 12 cycle PCR used barcoded and J-beta primers. TCRdb re-called the 5' RACE reads with MiXCR, one entry per CDR3 protein. The sample lists roughly 410,000 distinct CDR3 sequences; more than 45% were seen once. The length of the CDR3 is 13 residues. Between the trimmed V and J ends, which lost 5 bases and 7 bases, there was a span of 11 bases. Germline V gene data show CDR1 as SNHLY and CDR2 as FYNNEI. The source is a man in his sixties in good health. The gene calls are TRBV2 and TRBJ1-4; D is unclear. The sequenced material came from blood. The CDR3, as DNA: TGTGCCAGCAGTAATGGGGTCGGTGAAAAACTGTTTTTT. It yields the protein CASSNGVGEKLFF.